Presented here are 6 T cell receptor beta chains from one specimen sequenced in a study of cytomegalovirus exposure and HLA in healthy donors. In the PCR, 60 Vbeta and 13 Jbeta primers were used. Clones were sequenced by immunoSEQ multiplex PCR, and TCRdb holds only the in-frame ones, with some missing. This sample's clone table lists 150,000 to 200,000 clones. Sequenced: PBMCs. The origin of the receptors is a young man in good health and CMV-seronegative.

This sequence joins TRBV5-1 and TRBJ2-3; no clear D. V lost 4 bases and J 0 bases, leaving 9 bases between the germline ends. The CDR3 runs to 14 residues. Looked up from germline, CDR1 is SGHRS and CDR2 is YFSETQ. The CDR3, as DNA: TGCGCCAGCAGCCAGTCGCCTAGCACAGATACGCAGTATTTT. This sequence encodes CASSQSPSTDTQYF.

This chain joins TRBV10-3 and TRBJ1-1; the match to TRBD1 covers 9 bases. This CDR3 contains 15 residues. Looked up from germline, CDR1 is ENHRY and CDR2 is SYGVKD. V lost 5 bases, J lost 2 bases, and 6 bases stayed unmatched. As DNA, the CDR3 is TGTGCCATCAGTTCCCGACAGGGGGAAAACACTGAAGCTTTCTTT. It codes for CAISSRQGENTEAFF.

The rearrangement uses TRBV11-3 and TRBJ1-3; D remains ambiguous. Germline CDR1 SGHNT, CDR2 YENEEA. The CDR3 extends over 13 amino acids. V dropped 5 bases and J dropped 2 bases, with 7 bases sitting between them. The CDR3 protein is CASSPLPGNTIYF. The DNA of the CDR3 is TGTGCCAGCAGCCCCCTTCCTGGAAACACCATATATTTT.

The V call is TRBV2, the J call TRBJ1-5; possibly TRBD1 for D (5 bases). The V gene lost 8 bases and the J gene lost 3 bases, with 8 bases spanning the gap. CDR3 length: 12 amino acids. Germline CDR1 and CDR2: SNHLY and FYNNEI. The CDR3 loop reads CASDSDNQPQHF. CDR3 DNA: TGTGCCAGCGACAGCGACAATCAGCCCCAGCATTTT.

The CDR3 nucleotides are TGTGCCAGCAGTGGACTAGCGGGCACAGATACGCAGTATTTT. Protein: CASSGLAGTDTQYF. J is TRBJ2-3 and V is TRBV6-6; 10 bases are shared with TRBD2. The V segment lost 5 bases and the J segment 1 base; nucleotides outside the gene matches: 0. This CDR3 has 14 amino acids. In germline, CDR1 is MNHNY, CDR2 SVGAGI (reference sequence).

The CDR3 region has the DNA TGTGCCAGCAGCCCGAACGGGTACGGGGGGACCACAGATACGCAGTATTTT. It specifies CASSPNGYGGTTDTQYF. This chain links TRBV11-3 with TRBJ2-3; 7 bases fit TRBD2. The CDR3 covers 17 residues. Trimming removed 5 bases from V and 2 bases from J; junction bases left unmatched: 13. Germline V CDR1 and CDR2: SGHNT, YENEEA.